The clone carrying this TCR beta chain was detected a few times. What it binds is not known. The data were taken from a study of T-cell reconstitution after alpha-beta-depleted transplantation in children. Preparation of the TCRbeta library involved a method that used unique molecular identifiers. Each CDR3 protein gets one entry after TCRdb re-called the PCR reads with MiXCR. The sample comprises about 300,000 distinct CDR3 sequences, 6% to 10% of which are singletons, and approximately 9% rests with the top ten. The CDR3 consists of 13 residues. Trimming removed 6 bases from V and 6 bases from J; junction bases left unmatched: 6. Germline V gene sequence: CDR1 MDHEN, CDR2 SYDVKM. Study-wide results and limits: Fresh T-cell production supplied most of the T-cell counts and diversity seen one year after transplant.

The receptor comes from a female patient aged 2 to 10 who had a stem cell transplant for Fanconi anemia, so the T cells may come from the graft donor. Sequencing was performed on peripheral blood, taken 360 days after TCRalphabeta/CD19-depleted stem cell transplant. The chain joins TRBV28 to TRBJ1-2; 8 bases agree with TRBD1. CDR3 bases: TGTGCCAGCAGACCGGGACAGGAGAATGGCTACACCTTC. It encodes CASRPGQENGYTF.